This T cell receptor (beta chain) came from a study of blood T cell repertoires in COVID-19. Study details: The samples span acute and convalescent COVID-19 from the United States, Italy and Spain. PBMCs, B-cell-depleted T cells, or T cells provided the cDNA or gDNA that made up the material.

The protocol was immunoSEQ multiplex PCR, while the TCRdb copy is restricted to in-frame clones and leaves out a portion. This table holds 250,000 to 300,000 clones, 70% to 90% found once. This CDR3 contains 14 residues. Trimming took 3 bases from V and 1 from J, leaving 12 bases between them. Germline V lookup: CDR1 DFQATT, CDR2 SNEGSKA (reference sequence). The clonotype originates from a woman in her twenties or thirties who had recovered from COVID-19. V gene TRBV20-1 combines with J gene TRBJ1-1; a possible D gene is TRBD1 (6 bases). The sample consisted of peripheral blood. DNA for the CDR3: TGCAGTGCTAGTCTACAGGGATCGAACACTGAAGCTTTCTTT. This sequence encodes CSASLQGSNTEAFF.